This T cell receptor (beta chain) was obtained from a study of control samples from healthy donors and cancer patients. CDR1 and CDR2 from the germline V gene are MNHEY and SVGAGI. V was clipped by 6 bases and J by 6 bases, with 10 bases between them. The CDR3 spans 12 residues. The method was immunoSEQ multiplex PCR; TCRdb's version includes in-frame clones alone and lacks a portion of them. Of nearly 200,000 clones detected, about 89% appear once; the ten largest clones hold 1.5% to 2%. The sequenced sample was blood. The chain couples TRBV6-5 to TRBJ2-3; the D is unclear. The TCR was taken from a man aged 25-40 years in good health. The CDR3: CASSPMGDTQYF. The CDR3 DNA sequence: TGTGCCAGCAGCCCCATGGGGGATACGCAGTATTTT.